This TCR beta chain was profiled in a study of blood T cell repertoires in COVID-19. CDR3 length: 13 amino acids. Germline CDR1 GTSNPN, CDR2 SVGIG (reference sequence). Trimming removed 4 bases from V and 4 bases from J, with 13 bases in between. Sequenced by immunoSEQ multiplex PCR; TCRdb stores in-frame clones only, minus some. Of about 120,000 clones detected, more than 75% appear once; the ten largest clones hold roughly 4.5%. Material: peripheral blood. J is TRBJ1-1 and V is TRBV30, with a possible D match to TRBD1 (6 bases). The receptor comes from a man in his forties with acute or convalescent COVID-19. In nucleotides, the CDR3 is TGTGCCTGGACCACAGGGTGGATCACTGAAGCTTTCTTT. It translates to CAWTTGWITEAFF.